Following are 29 T cell receptor beta chains from one sample sequenced in a study of T cells in Graves' hyperthyroidism and ophthalmopathy. Amplified regions were TCR beta CDR3 sequences from RNA transcripts. The TCR CDR3 first-round RT-PCR relied on the HTBI primer set. TCRdb re-derived calls from the multiplex PCR reads in MiXCR, one entry per CDR3 protein. Of approximately 300,000 distinct CDR3 sequences listed, over 15% were seen once; the top ten hold around 57%. Sequencing was performed on blood. The receptors were sampled from a woman aged 55-75 years with Graves' ophthalmopathy.

The V call is TRBV4-3, the J call TRBJ2-2; 9 bases agree with TRBD2. CDR3 length: 14 amino acids. The germline gives CDR1 LGHNA, CDR2 YSLEER. The V and J ends lost 6 bases and 4 bases, in that order; junction bases with no gene match: 3. DNA for the CDR3: TGCGCCAGCAGAAGGACTAGCGTCACCGGGGAGCTGTTTTTT. This gives the protein CASRRTSVTGELFF.

This clonotype occurred many times. This sequence joins TRBV11-2 and TRBJ1-1; no clear D. CDR3 length equals 13 residues. Germline CDR1 is SGHAT and CDR2 is FQNNGV. V gave up 2 bases and J gave up 2 bases, with 6 bases separating them. CDR3 nucleotide sequence: TGTGCCAGCAGCTTAAACGGCAACACTGAAGCTTTCTTT. Its protein product is CASSLNGNTEAFF.

This clonotype was seen ten or more times. The V call is TRBV7-2, the J call TRBJ2-2; D is possibly TRBD1 (6 bases). This CDR3 is 16 amino acids long. Germline CDR1 and CDR2: SGHTA and FQGNSA. The V end lost 5 bases, the J end lost 2 bases, and 15 bases lay between the germline ends. CDR3 protein: CASSTYAQGNTGELFF. In DNA form, the CDR3 reads TGTGCCAGCAGCACGTACGCACAGGGCAACACCGGGGAGCTGTTTTTT. The full variable domain, with the rest looked up from reference TRBV7-2 and TRBJ2-2, is GAGVSQSPSNKVTEKGKDVELRCDPISGHTALYWYRQSLGQGLEFLIYFQGNSAPDKSGLPSDRFSAERTGGSVSTLTIQRTQQEDSAVYLCASSTYAQGNTGELFFGEGSRLTVL.

This clonotype has ten or more counts. The gene calls are TRBV6-5 and TRBJ2-3, with D unresolved. Trimming cost V 0 bases and J 1 base, with 8 bases left between them. CDR3 length equals 15 residues. Germline values: CDR1 MNHEY, CDR2 SVGAGI. The CDR3 reads CASSYSIGGTDTQYF. DNA of the CDR3: TGTGCCAGCAGTTACTCGATTGGAGGCACAGATACGCAGTATTTT.

This clonotype was seen a few times. The rearrangement joins TRBV24-1 to TRBJ2-1; 15 nucleotides match TRBD2. Germline trimming cut 3 bases from V and 13 bases from J; bases unmatched to any gene: 9. This CDR3 contains 16 residues. Per germline, CDR1 KGHDR and CDR2 SFDVKD. The CDR3 DNA sequence: TGTGCCACCAGTGATGCCACGGGACTAGCGGGGGGCGTCCAGTTCTTC. Its protein product is CATSDATGLAGGVQFF.

The rearrangement links TRBV18 to TRBJ2-7; D is perhaps TRBD1 (5 bases). Trimming took off 5 bases at V and 4 bases at J, with 21 bases between the two ends. Looked up from germline, CDR1 is KGHSH and CDR2 is LQKENI. The CDR3 runs to 16 residues. The CDR3 region has the DNA TGTGCCAGCTCAGGACGAGTCAGGGAAGCTGATTACGAGCAGTACTTC. This translates into CASSGRVREADYEQYF.

The sample holds many counts of this clonotype. The gene calls are TRBV18 and TRBJ2-3; D is perhaps TRBD2 (5 bases). The CDR3 runs 16 residues. The germline V gene has CDR1 KGHSH and CDR2 LQKENI. V lost 2 bases to trimming and J lost 5 bases, with 17 bases between them. CDR3 region: CASSPTIRTPEDTQYF. Written as DNA, the CDR3 is TGTGCCAGCTCACCAACTATACGGACTCCGGAAGATACGCAGTATTTT.

This clonotype appeared many times. The rearrangement joins TRBV11-2 to TRBJ1-2; D unclear. The V gene's germline CDR1 is SGHAT and CDR2 FQNNGV. V was clipped by 0 bases and J by 8 bases, with 16 bases between them. CDR3 size: 15 residues. DNA for the CDR3: TGTGCCAGCAGCTTAGATAACCAAAAGGTAGCGGGCTACACCTTC. Its protein is CASSLDNQKVAGYTF.

This clonotype has at least ten counts. V gene TRBV29-1 combines with J gene TRBJ2-3; TRBD1 matches at 9 bases. Germline CDR1 and CDR2: SQVTM and ANQGSEA. The CDR3 length is 15 residues. V was clipped by 1 base and J by 1 base; unmatched bases: 3. DNA for the CDR3: TGCAGCGTTGAAGTCCGGGACAGGGGCACAGATACGCAGTATTTT. It translates to CSVEVRDRGTDTQYF.

This clonotype was observed many times. The chain recombines TRBV5-5 with TRBJ2-3; no clear D. The CDR3 sequence is 14 residues long. Trimming shortened V by 6 bases and J by 1 base, and 12 bases separated the two germline ends. CDR1 and CDR2 from the germline V gene are SGHKS and YYEKEE (reference sequence). CDR3 DNA: TGTGCCAGCATCCCGAGCCCAGGCACAGATACGCAGTATTTT. It codes for CASIPSPGTDTQYF.

Many counts were recorded for this clonotype. The chain employs TRBV12-3 or TRBV12-4 and TRBJ1-1; D ambiguous. V was pared by 1 base and J by 11 bases, with 14 bases between. The CDR3 consists of 13 residues. The CDR3 sequence is CASSLVGRLWAFF. The CDR3 bases are TGTGCCAGCAGTTTAGTAGGGCGACTCTGGGCTTTCTTT.

This clonotype showed up many times. V usage is TRBV11-2 and J usage is TRBJ2-7; D unclear. The germline V and J ends were trimmed by 5 bases and 0 bases, with 17 bases remaining between them. The CDR3 contains 16 residues. Germline-derived CDR1 and CDR2 are SGHAT and FQNNGV. This chain's CDR3 is CASSDLLVEGSYEQYF. The CDR3 bases are TGTGCCAGCAGCGACCTCTTGGTAGAAGGCTCCTACGAGCAGTACTTC.

This clonotype has ten or more counts. V gene TRBV12-3 or TRBV12-4 combines with J gene TRBJ2-5; D call uncertain. The CDR3 has 13 amino acids. V was pared by 3 bases and J by 1 base, with 6 bases between. DNA for the CDR3: TGTGCCAGCAGTTTGTACAGCCAAGAGACCCAGTACTTC. This gives the protein CASSLYSQETQYF.

This chain uses TRBV25-1 with TRBJ1-2, with TRBD1 identical over 10 bases. Trimming took 7 bases from V and 7 from J; bases not matched to a gene: 12. The CDR3 extends over 15 amino acids. The germline V gene has CDR1 MGHDK and CDR2 SYGVNS. The CDR3 DNA follows: TGTGCCAGCACGGGGACTGGACAGGGGGTATCTGGCTACACCTTC. Translated, it gives CASTGTGQGVSGYTF.

Ten or more counts support this clonotype. V usage is TRBV20-1 and J usage is TRBJ2-1; tentatively, D is TRBD2 (6 bases). V was cut by 5 bases and J by 0 bases, with 14 bases left in between. CDR3 size: 15 residues. Germline V gene sequence: CDR1 DFQATT, CDR2 SNEGSKA (reference sequence). CDR3 in DNA: TGCAGTGCTCGGAGCGGGCTAGGCTCCTACAATGAGCAGTTCTTC. It translates to CSARSGLGSYNEQFF.

This clonotype was counted only a few times. The rearrangement joins TRBV5-6 to TRBJ2-1; 7 nucleotides match TRBD2. This CDR3 is built from 15 residues. The germline V gene encodes CDR1 SGHDT and CDR2 YYEEEE. J lost 3 bases, V lost 5 bases, and 8 bases had no gene match. CDR3 sequence reads: CASSSPGTNYNEQFF. CDR3 DNA sequence: TGTGCCAGCAGTTCACCCGGGACTAACTACAATGAGCAGTTCTTC. Filled out from reference TRBV5-6 and TRBJ2-1, the complete variable domain reads DAGVTQSPTHLIKTRGQQVTLRCSPKSGHDTVSWYQQALGQGPQFIFQYYEEEERQRGNFPDRFSGHQFPNYSSELNVNALLLGDSALYLCASSSPGTNYNEQFFGPGTRLTVL.

The V gene is TRBV19, the J gene TRBJ1-2; TRBD1 might be the D (6 bases). CDR1 and CDR2 (germline): LNHDA, SQIVND (reference sequence). Trimming pared 8 bases from V and 1 base from J, leaving 20 bases between. The CDR3 consists of 16 residues. The CDR3 is CASRRDGDTYNYGYTF. The CDR3 region has the DNA TGTGCCAGTCGACGGGATGGGGACACCTATAACTATGGCTACACCTTC. The full variable domain, its missing parts supplied by reference TRBV19 and TRBJ1-2, is DGGITQSPKYLFRKEGQNVTLSCEQNLNHDAMYWYRQDPGQGLRLIYYSQIVNDFQKGDIAEGYSVSREKKESFPLTVTSAQKNPTAFYLCASRRDGDTYNYGYTFGSGTRLTVV.

This clonotype has just a few counts. This sequence joins TRBV5-1 and TRBJ2-7, with 8 bases that match TRBD1. The CDR3 sequence is 17 residues long. V was pared by 4 bases and J by 4 bases, with 16 bases of the junction left unmatched. Germline assignment: CDR1 SGHRS and CDR2 YFSETQ. The CDR3 DNA follows: TGCGCCAGCAGCCAGCCGACAGGGGACTCCTTCCAATACGAGCAGTACTTC. Protein product: CASSQPTGDSFQYEQYF.

The chain links TRBV4-3 to TRBJ1-2, with 8 bases aligning to TRBD1. CDR3 length: 14 amino acids. CDR1 is LGHNA and CDR2 is YSLEER in the germline V gene. V lost 4 bases, J lost 7 bases, and 8 bases stayed unmatched. CDR3 nucleotides: TGCGCCAGCAGCCCCGACAGGGGTTCAAGTGGCTACACCTTC. This sequence encodes CASSPDRGSSGYTF.

This chain uses TRBV15 with TRBJ2-3, with TRBD2 as a possible D gene (6 bases). CDR3 length equals 18 residues. CDR1 is LNHNV and CDR2 is YYDKDF in the germline V gene (reference sequence). The V gene lost 5 bases and the J gene lost 2 bases, with 23 bases spanning the gap. The CDR3 nucleotides read TGTGCCACCAGCTCCCCGAACCGGGACTCATTTTCCACAGATACGCAGTATTTT. As protein: CATSSPNRDSFSTDTQYF.

The chain couples TRBV18 to TRBJ1-3, with TRBD1 as a possible D gene (5 bases). Germline values: CDR1 KGHSH, CDR2 LQKENI. The CDR3 has 15 residues. Trimming left V 6 bases short and J 0 bases short, with 12 bases between. CDR3: CASSPAGNSGNTIYF. The CDR3 region has the DNA TGTGCCAGCTCGCCAGCAGGGAACTCTGGAAACACCATATATTTT.

This clonotype was recorded many times. CDR3 nucleotide sequence: TGTGCCAGCAGCCCGCTTGTCGGACAGGCTAACTATGGCTACACCTTC. Translation gives CASSPLVGQANYGYTF. The rearrangement uses TRBV7-2 and TRBJ1-2; 7 bases line up with TRBD1. Trimming took 5 bases from V and 0 from J; bases not matched to a gene: 9. Germline V gives CDR1 SGHTA, CDR2 FQGNSA. The CDR3 contains 16 residues.

This clonotype was picked up many times. V usage is TRBV15 and J usage is TRBJ1-4, with no clear D. Germline lookup yields CDR1 LNHNV and CDR2 YYDKDF (reference sequence). V was shortened by 11 bases and J by 7 bases, with 17 bases between the two germline ends. The CDR3 consists of 13 residues. CDR3 coding DNA: TGTGCCCTGCAAGAACAGTCGAGTGAAAAACTGTTTTTT. Amino acid sequence: CALQEQSSEKLFF.

The gene calls are TRBV20-1 and TRBJ1-2; maybe TRBD1 (6 bases). Germline V gene lookup returns CDR1 DFQATT and CDR2 SNEGSKA (reference sequence). V was pared by 4 bases and J by 2 bases, with 20 bases between. CDR3 size: 16 residues. CDR3 DNA sequence: TGCAGTGCTACCTCCGGGGGCGCGGGGGCCAACTATGGCTACACCTTC. Translated, it gives CSATSGGAGANYGYTF.

In its sample, this clonotype was seen many times. The V and J genes are TRBV18 and TRBJ1-4; 7 bases map to TRBD1. This CDR3 contains 14 residues. Germline assignment: CDR1 KGHSH and CDR2 LQKENI. The V segment lost 3 bases and the J segment 6 bases; nucleotides outside the gene matches: 4. The CDR3 here is CASSPRGMDEKLFF. Here the CDR3 DNA reads TGTGCCAGCTCACCCAGGGGGATGGATGAAAAACTGTTTTTT.

This clonotype has ten or more counts. The chain joins TRBV7-3 to TRBJ2-2, with D perhaps TRBD2 (6 bases). Per germline, CDR1 SGHTA and CDR2 FQGTGA. Trimming cost V 4 bases and J 2 bases, with 8 bases left between them. The CDR3 spans 14 residues. In DNA form, the CDR3 reads TGTGCCAGCAGCTCCGGACTAAACACCGGGGAGCTGTTTTTT. It codes for CASSSGLNTGELFF.

This clonotype was found a few times. V and J are TRBV5-6 and TRBJ2-5, with D unresolved. Germline V gene lookup returns CDR1 SGHDT and CDR2 YYEEEE. Trimming left V 3 bases short and J 5 bases short, with 11 bases between. The CDR3 sequence is 13 residues long. The CDR3 DNA is TGTGCCAGCAGCTCGATGGGAAGGGAGACCCAGTACTTC. Amino acids: CASSSMGRETQYF.

The chain carries TRBV27 and TRBJ2-6; D gene unclear. Germline V CDR1 and CDR2: MNHEY, SMNVEV (reference sequence). The CDR3 runs to 16 residues. V was pared by 0 bases and J by 2 bases, with 8 bases between. The CDR3 DNA reads TGTGCCAGCAGTTTATCCGTAGGCGCTGGGGCCAACGTCCTGACTTTC. Amino acid sequence: CASSLSVGAGANVLTF.

This clonotype appeared many times. This chain connects TRBV28 to TRBJ2-4; 8 nucleotides line up with TRBD2. There are 17 residues in the CDR3. From germline, CDR1 is MDHEN and CDR2 SYDVKM. The ends lost 7 bases at V and 3 bases at J; junction bases unmatched: 14. As DNA, the CDR3 is TGTGCCAGCATAAGACGGGAGGGCCGTTTGGGCAAAAACATTCAGTACTTC. Protein sequence: CASIRREGRLGKNIQYF.